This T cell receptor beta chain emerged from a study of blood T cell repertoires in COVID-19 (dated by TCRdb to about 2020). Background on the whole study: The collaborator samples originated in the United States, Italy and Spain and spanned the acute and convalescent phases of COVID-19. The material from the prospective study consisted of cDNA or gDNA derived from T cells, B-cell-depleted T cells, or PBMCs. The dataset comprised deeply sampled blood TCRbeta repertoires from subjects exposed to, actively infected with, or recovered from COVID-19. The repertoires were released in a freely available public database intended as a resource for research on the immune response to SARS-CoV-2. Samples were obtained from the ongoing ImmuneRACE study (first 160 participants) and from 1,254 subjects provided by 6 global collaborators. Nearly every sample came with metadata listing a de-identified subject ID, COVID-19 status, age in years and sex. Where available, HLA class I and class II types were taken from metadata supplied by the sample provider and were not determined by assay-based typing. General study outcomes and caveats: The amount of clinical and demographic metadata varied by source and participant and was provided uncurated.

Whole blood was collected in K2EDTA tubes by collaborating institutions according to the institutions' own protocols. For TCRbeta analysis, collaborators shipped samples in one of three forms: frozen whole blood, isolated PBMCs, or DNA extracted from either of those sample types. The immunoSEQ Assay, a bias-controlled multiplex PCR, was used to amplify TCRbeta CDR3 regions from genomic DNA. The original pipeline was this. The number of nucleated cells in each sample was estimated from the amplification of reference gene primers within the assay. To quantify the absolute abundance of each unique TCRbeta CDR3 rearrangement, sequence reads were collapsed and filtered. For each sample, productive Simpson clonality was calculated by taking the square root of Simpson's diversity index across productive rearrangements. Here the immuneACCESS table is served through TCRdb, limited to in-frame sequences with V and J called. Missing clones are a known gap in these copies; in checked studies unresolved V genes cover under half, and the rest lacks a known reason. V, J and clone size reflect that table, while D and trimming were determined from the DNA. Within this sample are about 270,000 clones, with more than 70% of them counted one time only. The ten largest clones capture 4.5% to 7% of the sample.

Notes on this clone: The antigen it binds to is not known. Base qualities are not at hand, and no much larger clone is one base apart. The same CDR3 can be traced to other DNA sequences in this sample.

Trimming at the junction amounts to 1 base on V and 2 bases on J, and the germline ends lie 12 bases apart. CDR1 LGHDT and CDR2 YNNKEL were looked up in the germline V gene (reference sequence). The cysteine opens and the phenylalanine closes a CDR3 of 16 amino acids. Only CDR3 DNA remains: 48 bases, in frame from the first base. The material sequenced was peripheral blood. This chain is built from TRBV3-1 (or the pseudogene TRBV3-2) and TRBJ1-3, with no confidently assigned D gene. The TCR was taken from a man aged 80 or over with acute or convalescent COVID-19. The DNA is TGTGCCAGCAGCCAAGGTATCGGGATTCCTGGAAACACCATATATTTT. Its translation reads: CASSQGIGIPGNTIYF.